The TCR beta chain described here comes from a study of cytotoxic CD8 clonotypes in ibrutinib-treated CLL. The wider study: Partial responders around 24, complete 2; about twelve progressed and roughly 15 stayed in remission by median about 6 years. Mean values per sample were roughly 250,000 productive templates and more than 90,000 productive rearrangements.

The CDR3 extends over 13 amino acids. Germline V gene sequence: CDR1 MNHEY, CDR2 SMNVEV (reference sequence). Trimming left V 6 bases short and J 2 bases short, with 8 bases between. The protocol was immunoSEQ multiplex PCR, while the TCRdb copy is restricted to in-frame clones and leaves out a portion. The sample has about 160,000 clones; around 80% are singletons. On this clone itself: Its specificity is unknown.

Points from the study as a whole: Whereas clonality rose at ibrutinib response, it declined toward baseline at progression. In sustained-remission versus progressing patients, sampling times differed.

This clonotype was obtained from a human donor with chronic lymphocytic leukemia. The rearrangement uses TRBV27 and TRBJ2-1; no definite D call. The sample was PBMCs, taken after 24 months of ibrutinib treatment. The CDR3 loop reads CASRRKTYNEQFF. The CDR3 DNA is TGTGCCAGCAGGAGGAAGACCTACAATGAGCAGTTCTTC.